This TCR beta chain was profiled in a study of T cell responses to AZD1222 COVID-19 vaccine. General study results and limits: Baseline antibody screening turned up just a handful of seropositive AZD1222 recipients. Across the whole spike, CD4 TCRs peaked at regions 160-218 and 743-854. Rises in breadth and depth of Spike-specific TCRs came after two AZD1222 doses. Repertoires were obtained solely post-peak T cell response.

Here immunoSEQ multiplex PCR was the method, and the copy in TCRdb shows in-frame clones only, minus some. The data show about 190,000 clones, almost 95% seen once. V gave up 7 bases and J gave up 4 bases; unmatched junction bases: 4. The CDR3 spans 13 residues. Per germline, CDR1 SQVTM and CDR2 ANQGSEA. Comment on this clone: The antigen is not known.

The sample in question was peripheral blood, obtained on day 0 of AZD1222 vaccination. The genes are TRBV29-1 and TRBJ2-7; TRBD2 aligns across 13 bases. This TCR came from an adult in good health. CDR3 in amino acids: CSAGGLAGYEQYF. CDR3 coding DNA: TGCAGCGCGGGGGGACTAGCGGGATACGAGCAGTACTTC.